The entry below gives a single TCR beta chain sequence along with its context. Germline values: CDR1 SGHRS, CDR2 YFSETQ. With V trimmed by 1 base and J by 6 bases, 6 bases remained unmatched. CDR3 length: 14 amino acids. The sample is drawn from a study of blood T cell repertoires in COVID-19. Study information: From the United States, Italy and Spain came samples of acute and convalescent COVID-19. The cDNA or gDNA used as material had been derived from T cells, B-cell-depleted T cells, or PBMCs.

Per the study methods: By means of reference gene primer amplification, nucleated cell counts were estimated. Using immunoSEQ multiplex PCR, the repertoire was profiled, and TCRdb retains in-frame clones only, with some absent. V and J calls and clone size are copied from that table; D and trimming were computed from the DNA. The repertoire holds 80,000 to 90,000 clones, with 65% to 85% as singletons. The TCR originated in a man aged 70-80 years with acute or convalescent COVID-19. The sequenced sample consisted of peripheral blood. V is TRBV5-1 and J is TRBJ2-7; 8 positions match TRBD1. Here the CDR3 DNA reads TGCGCCAGCAGCTTGAACGGACAGGGCACCGAGCAGTACTTC. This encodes CASSLNGQGTEQYF.